This T cell receptor beta chain was identified during a study of cytomegalovirus exposure and HLA in healthy donors. It was with 60 Vbeta and 13 Jbeta primers that the PCR ran. The data were produced by immunoSEQ multiplex PCR, yet TCRdb's version contains in-frame clones alone and is incomplete. The table includes 150,000 to 200,000 clones, 65% to 90% detected once. Notes on this clone: Its antigen is still unknown.

General study findings and limits: Diagnosis of cytomegalovirus status made by the classifier reportedly showed high specificity and sensitivity. The study flagged about 150 TCR beta chains as cytomegalovirus-associated. A later analysis linked 16,951 TCR beta sequences to HLA alleles at 0.05 false discovery rate.

Germline V gene lookup returns CDR1 LGHNA and CDR2 YSLEER. The CDR3 totals 13 residues. V lost 1 base to trimming and J lost 12 bases, with 13 bases between them. Sequencing was performed on PBMCs. The sequence was obtained from a woman aged 50 to 65 in good health and CMV-seronegative. This sequence joins TRBV4-3 and TRBJ2-1; D might be TRBD1 (6 bases). The CDR3 nucleotides are TGCGCCAGCAGCCAAGTAGGGGGTTATGGGCAGTTCTTC. Translating it yields CASSQVGGYGQFF.